This T cell receptor beta chain was captured in a study of blood T cell repertoires in COVID-19. Study background: There were acute and convalescent COVID-19 samples, and they came from the United States, Italy and Spain.

Per the authors' pipeline: It was from reference gene primer amplification that nucleated cell counts were estimated. Produced via immunoSEQ multiplex PCR; TCRdb's table is partial and in-frame only. From that table come the V and J calls and clone size; the DNA was used to work out D and trimming. The sample has around 25,000 clones, 88% seen once. V was trimmed by 0 bases and J by 1 base, leaving 6 bases between them. CDR1 is SGHTA and CDR2 is FQGNSA in the germline V gene. The CDR3 length is 14 residues. This clone occurred once. This chain links TRBV7-2 with TRBJ2-5; a possible D gene is TRBD2 (5 bases). The source of this sequence is a woman between 45 and 60 years old with active COVID-19. The specimen was peripheral blood. CDR3 nucleotide sequence: TGTGCCAGCAGCTTAGCGGGAGCCCAAGAGACCCAGTACTTC. Amino acids: CASSLAGAQETQYF. Together with reference TRBV7-2 and TRBJ2-5, the CDR3 gives the full variable domain: GAGVSQSPSNKVTEKGKDVELRCDPISGHTALYWYRQSLGQGLEFLIYFQGNSAPDKSGLPSDRFSAERTGGSVSTLTIQRTQQEDSAVYLCASSLAGAQETQYFGPGTRLLVL.